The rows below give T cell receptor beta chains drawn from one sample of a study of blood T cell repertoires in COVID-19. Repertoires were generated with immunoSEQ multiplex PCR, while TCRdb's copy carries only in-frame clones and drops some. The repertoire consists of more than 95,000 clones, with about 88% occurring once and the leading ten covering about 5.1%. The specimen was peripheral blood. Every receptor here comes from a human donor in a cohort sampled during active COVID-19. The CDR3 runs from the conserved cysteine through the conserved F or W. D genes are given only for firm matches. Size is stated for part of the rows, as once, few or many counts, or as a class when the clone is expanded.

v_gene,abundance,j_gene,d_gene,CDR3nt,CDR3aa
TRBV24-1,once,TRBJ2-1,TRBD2,TGTGCCACCAGTGATTTGCGGCTAGCGGCAAACAATGAGCAGTTCTTC,CATSDLRLAANNEQFF
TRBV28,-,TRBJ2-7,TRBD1,TGTGCCAGCAGTTCCGCCGGGACAGCTCACTACGAGCAGTACTTC,CASSSAGTAHYEQYF
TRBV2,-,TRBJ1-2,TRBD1,TGTGCCAGCAGTCCGGGACAGGGGGCGTCAGCCTTC,CASSPGQGASAF
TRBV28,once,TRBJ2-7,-,TGTGCCAGCAGTTCTAAGTACGAGCAGTACTTC,CASSSKYEQYF
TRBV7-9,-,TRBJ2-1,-,TGTGCCAGCAGCTTATCCACTAGTCACAATGAGCAGTTCTTC,CASSLSTSHNEQFF
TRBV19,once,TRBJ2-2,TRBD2,TGTGCCAGTAGTTGGCGGGAGGACGGGGAGCTGTTTTTT,CASSWREDGELFF
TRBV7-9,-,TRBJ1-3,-,TGTGCCAGCAGCTCCTCGCCTGCTACAGGGCTCTCTGGAAACACCATATATTTT,CASSSSPATGLSGNTIYF
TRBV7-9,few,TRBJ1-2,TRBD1,TGTGCCAGCACCGGGACAGGTTCTAACTATGGCTACACCTTC,CASTGTGSNYGYTF
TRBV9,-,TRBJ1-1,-,TGTGCCAGCAGCGTAGAGAGGAGAACTGAAGCTTTCTTT,CASSVERRTEAFF
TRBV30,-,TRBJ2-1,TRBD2,TGTGCCTGGGGAAGCGGGGGGGCCGGGAATGAGCAGTTCTTC,CAWGSGGAGNEQFF
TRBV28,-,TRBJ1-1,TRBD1,TGTGCCAGCAGCCGAACAGGGGGCCACACTGAAGCTTTCTTT,CASSRTGGHTEAFF
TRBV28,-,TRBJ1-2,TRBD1,TGTGCCAGCAGTTTAGGGACAGGAGCCTATGGCTACACCTTC,CASSLGTGAYGYTF
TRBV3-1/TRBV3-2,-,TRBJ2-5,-,TGTGCCAGCAGCCAAGATCCGGGATCACAAGAGACCCAGTACTTC,CASSQDPGSQETQYF
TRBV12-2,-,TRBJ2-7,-,TGTGCAAGTCGCAATCCGGGACTAGGCATAGCGGGAGTTGGTTACGAGCAGTACTTC,CASRNPGLGIAGVGYEQYF
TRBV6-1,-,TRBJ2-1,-,TGTGCCAGCAGTGAAGCTCTAGAACAGGACGAGCAGTTCTTC,CASSEALEQDEQFF
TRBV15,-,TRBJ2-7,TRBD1,TGTGCCACCAGCAGTGACAGGGGGGCCTACGAGCAGTACTTC,CATSSDRGAYEQYF
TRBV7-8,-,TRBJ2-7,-,TGTGCCAGCAGCTTAGACATACCAGCCTACGAGCAGTACTTC,CASSLDIPAYEQYF
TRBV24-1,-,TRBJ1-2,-,TGTGCCACCAGTGGGGACAATAACTATGGCTACACCTTC,CATSGDNNYGYTF
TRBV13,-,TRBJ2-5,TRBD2,TGTGCCAGCAGTTTCTTAGCGGGGTTTGGGGAAGGGCACCAAGAGACCCAGTACTTC,CASSFLAGFGEGHQETQYF
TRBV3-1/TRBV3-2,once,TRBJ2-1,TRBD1,TGTGCCAGCAGCCCCCGGACAGGGGGCCTTAGAACCTTTGCCTACAATGAGCAGTTCTTC,CASSPRTGGLRTFAYNEQFF
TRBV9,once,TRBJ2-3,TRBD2,TGTGCCAGCAGCGTAGAAGGAGGCGCGGGGGGGCTAGATACGCAGTATTTT,CASSVEGGAGGLDTQYF
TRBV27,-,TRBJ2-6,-,TGTGCCAGCAGTTTTCACCTAACGGGGGCCAACGTCCTGACTTTC,CASSFHLTGANVLTF
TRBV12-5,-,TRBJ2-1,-,TGTGCTAGTGGTTTGGTAAAGGGTCCTCTGGGGGGGCCCGAAAATGAGCAGTTCTTC,CASGLVKGPLGGPENEQFF
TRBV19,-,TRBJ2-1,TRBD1,TGTGCCACCCACCCGGGACAGGGATTGGGCGATGAGCAGTTCTTC,CATHPGQGLGDEQFF
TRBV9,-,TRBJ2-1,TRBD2,TGTGCCAGCAGCACCAGCTCGGGAGGGCTATACAATGAGCAGTTCTTC,CASSTSSGGLYNEQFF
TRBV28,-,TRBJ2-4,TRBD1,TGTGCCAGCACCCCGGGACAGGGGGAAACAAACATTCAGTACTTC,CASTPGQGETNIQYF